The clone carrying this TCR beta chain was found once. What it binds is unknown. The data stem from a study of radiation and T cells in renal cell carcinoma. General observations from the study: In blood, top tumor clones expanded by 2 weeks, shrinking by 4. Baseline intratumoral clonotype presence is unknown without pretreatment biopsies.

Sequencing was performed with immunoSEQ multiplex PCR; in TCRdb, only in-frame clones are kept and a portion is missing. The sample lists tens of thousands of clones; 82% were seen once. After removal of 8 bases from V and 2 bases from J, the junction contained 3 bases not matched to a gene. The CDR3 is made up of 13 amino acids. Per germline, CDR1 SGHVS and CDR2 FNYEAQ. Time point specified: baseline pretreatment blood. Sample treatment: 15 Gy SBRT to primary tumor, nephrectomy 4 weeks later. This clonotype was sampled from a man in his fifties or sixties with renal cell carcinoma. The material sequenced was blood, taken from a patient whose treatment included radiotherapy and nephrectomy. V is TRBV7-6 and J is TRBJ2-3, with 8 positions matching TRBD1. The CDR3 loop is CASGTGPTDTQYF. The DNA of the CDR3 is TGTGCCAGCGGGACAGGACCCACAGATACGCAGTATTTT.